This entry concerns a single T cell receptor beta chain. Its matching antigen is unknown. The study sequenced TCR beta in blood CD8+ and CD4+ T cells. An input of about 0.5 to 1 ug of RNA was subjected to reverse transcription using random hexamers. Using its own MiXCR run on the immunoSEQ multiplex PCR reads, TCRdb lists one record per CDR3 protein. The top ten clones hold around 0.08% of a sample with 150,000 or so distinct CDR3 sequences, around 92% of them seen once. These data come from a study of CD8 T cells in Susac syndrome. Overall study results and limits: The study recognized that the number of individuals in its TCR sequencing and HLA analysis was relatively small.

J lost 3 bases, V lost 7 bases, and 7 bases had no gene match. Germline values: CDR1 DFQATT, CDR2 SNEGSKA (reference sequence). The CDR3 extends over 13 amino acids. The TCR comes from a human donor in good health. V and J are TRBV20-1 and TRBJ2-7; 9 bases map to TRBD2. The specimen sequenced was CD4+ T cells from PBMCs. The CDR3 protein is CSVAGGRGYEQYF. The CDR3 DNA reads as TGCAGTGTGGCGGGCGGGAGGGGCTACGAGCAGTACTTC.